The 25 T cell receptor beta chains listed next were all sequenced from one sample in a study of T cell responses to AZD1222 COVID-19 vaccine. Clones were sequenced by immunoSEQ multiplex PCR, and TCRdb holds only the in-frame ones, with some missing. The sample comprises 80,000 or so clones, more than 60% of which are singletons, and roughly 29% rests with the top ten. The sequencing used peripheral blood, collected 28 days after the second dose of the MenACWY control vaccine. The receptors here all came from an adult who received the MenACWY meningococcal vaccine as a control.

J is TRBJ2-5 and V is TRBV29-1; 13 bases agree with TRBD2. The V gene end was trimmed by 7 bases and the J gene end by 1 base; junction bases not matched to a gene: 3. CDR3 length equals 14 residues. Per germline, CDR1 SQVTM and CDR2 ANQGSEA. The CDR3 reads CSGGLAGVQETQYF. The CDR3 coding sequence is TGCAGCGGAGGACTAGCGGGGGTCCAAGAGACCCAGTACTTC.

V and J are TRBV6-5 and TRBJ2-7; D gene uncertain. Germline CDR1 reads MNHEY; CDR2 reads SVGAGI. The CDR3 runs to 13 residues. The germline V and J ends were trimmed by 9 bases and 1 base, with 13 bases remaining between them. CDR3 amino acids: CARQEGPSYEQYF. CDR3 in DNA: TGTGCCAGACAAGAAGGACCATCCTACGAGCAGTACTTC.

This rearrangement joins TRBV15 to TRBJ2-7; D remains unclear. The CDR3 sequence is 14 residues long. Trimming left V 0 bases short and J 2 bases short, with 8 bases between. CDR1 and CDR2 from the germline V gene are LNHNV and YYDKDF (reference sequence). The CDR3 protein is CATSRDPGAYEQYF. The DNA for the CDR3 is TGTGCCACCAGCAGAGATCCAGGCGCCTACGAGCAGTACTTC.

The chain uses TRBV19 and TRBJ1-4, with D perhaps matching TRBD1 (5 bases). V was shortened by 9 bases and J by 4 bases, with 12 bases between the two germline ends. The CDR3 consists of 13 residues. Germline values: CDR1 LNHDA, CDR2 SQIVND (reference sequence). The CDR3 DNA sequence: TGTGCCAGCCAGGGACTTAATAATGAAAAACTGTTTTTT. Protein sequence: CASQGLNNEKLFF.

The chain couples TRBV5-6 to TRBJ1-2, with 7 bases identical to TRBD1. With V trimmed by 3 bases and J by 7 bases, 3 bases remained unmatched. Germline V gene sequence: CDR1 SGHDT, CDR2 YYEEEE. There are 12 residues in the CDR3. CDR3 nucleotide sequence: TGTGCCAGCAGCTGGCCAGGGGGTGGCTACACCTTC. It specifies CASSWPGGGYTF.

Only one count was recorded for this clone. V and J are TRBV28 and TRBJ2-3; D gene uncertain. Trimming stripped 5 bases from V and 3 bases from J, with 12 bases between. Germline V gene lookup returns CDR1 MDHEN and CDR2 SYDVKM. This CDR3 comprises 14 residues. The CDR3, as DNA: TGTGCCAGCAGTAAGCCAGATCTAACAGATACGCAGTATTTT. Its translation is CASSKPDLTDTQYF.

The CDR3 region has the DNA TGTGCCACCAGCAGAGCAAGCAATCAGCCCCAGCATTTT. The encoded protein is CATSRASNQPQHF. V and J are TRBV15 and TRBJ1-5, with unresolved D. There are 13 residues in the CDR3. Germline assignment: CDR1 LNHNV and CDR2 YYDKDF (reference sequence). V lost 1 base, J lost 1 base, and 2 bases lay in between.

The rearrangement links TRBV9 to TRBJ2-7; a possible D gene is TRBD2 (5 bases). The V end lost 8 bases, the J end lost 3 bases, and 6 bases lay between the germline ends. From germline, CDR1 is SGDLS and CDR2 YYNGEE. The CDR3 has 10 amino acids. This CDR3 is CARRVYEQYF. In DNA form, the CDR3 reads TGTGCCAGGAGGGTCTACGAGCAGTACTTC.

The chain links TRBV30 to TRBJ2-5; the D gene is possibly TRBD2 (5 bases). Germline CDR1 is GTSNPN and CDR2 is SVGIG (reference sequence). Trimming stripped 2 bases from V and 4 bases from J, with 8 bases between. The length of the CDR3 is 12 residues. In nucleotides, the CDR3 is TGTGCCTGGAGTCCCGGAGGAGAGACCCAGTACTTC. Translating gives CAWSPGGETQYF.

The chain recombines TRBV19 with TRBJ1-1; D may be TRBD1 (6 bases). V lost 10 bases to trimming and J lost 0 bases, with 18 bases between them. The CDR3 sequence is 15 residues long. Germline-derived CDR1 and CDR2 are LNHDA and SQIVND (reference sequence). Here the CDR3 DNA reads TGTGCCACCTCCTCGGGGGGGGCCTTGAACACTGAAGCTTTCTTT. Its translation: CATSSGGALNTEAFF.

The gene calls are TRBV3-1 (or the pseudogene TRBV3-2) and TRBJ1-6; no clear D gene. The length of the CDR3 is 13 residues. CDR1 is LGHDT and CDR2 is YNNKEL in the germline V gene (reference sequence). V shed 4 bases and J shed 9 bases, with 10 bases lying between them. CDR3 sequence (DNA): TGTGCCAGCAGCCTCCCGGGGTTTTCACCCCTCCACTTT. As protein: CASSLPGFSPLHF.

The CDR3 spells CASKTSTLSYNSPLHF. The CDR3 DNA reads as TGTGCCAGCAAAACCTCAACCCTTTCCTATAATTCACCCCTCCACTTT. This chain joins TRBV2 and TRBJ1-6; D remains ambiguous. V lost 7 bases and J 1 base, leaving 14 bases between the germline ends. CDR1 and CDR2 (germline): SNHLY, FYNNEI. The CDR3 is 16 residues long.

The V call is TRBV5-5, the J call TRBJ1-5; D may be TRBD1 (6 bases). Germline-derived CDR1 and CDR2 are SGHKS and YYEKEE (reference sequence). Trimming shortened V by 4 bases and J by 3 bases, and 11 bases separated the two germline ends. The CDR3 runs to 14 residues. The CDR3 reads CASSLGQPNQPQHF. The DNA of the CDR3 is TGTGCCAGCAGCCTAGGACAGCCCAATCAGCCCCAGCATTTT. The variable domain in full, with the rest retrieved from reference TRBV5-5 and TRBJ1-5, is DAGVTQSPTHLIKTRGQQVTLRCSPISGHKSVSWYQQVLGQGPQFIFQYYEKEERGRGNFPDRFSARQFPNYSSELNVNALLLGDSALYLCASSLGQPNQPQHFGDGTRLSIL.

The chain carries TRBV5-4 and TRBJ2-2; TRBD1 might be the D (6 bases). Deletions cut 5 bases from V and 4 bases from J, with 15 bases between. Germline values: CDR1 SGHNT, CDR2 YYREEE (reference sequence). CDR3 length: 15 amino acids. CDR3 in DNA: TGTGCCAGCAGGCCCGAAGCAGGGGCCACCGGGGAGCTGTTTTTT. It specifies CASRPEAGATGELFF.

V usage is TRBV4-1 and J usage is TRBJ1-1; 7 bases fit TRBD1. This CDR3 comprises 17 residues. V gave up 5 bases and J gave up 0 bases; unmatched junction bases: 12. CDR1 is MGHRA, CDR2 YSYEKL, per germline. CDR3 nucleotide sequence: TGCGCCAGCAGCGATACTCCCGGGACAGCAGTGAACACTGAAGCTTTCTTT. Translation gives CASSDTPGTAVNTEAFF.

V usage is TRBV9 and J usage is TRBJ2-7; D might be TRBD1 or TRBD2, each matching 5 bases. Between the trimmed V and J ends, which lost 4 bases and 0 bases, there was a span of 11 bases. CDR3 size: 14 residues. Germline loops: CDR1 SGDLS, CDR2 YYNGEE. The CDR3 loop reads CASSRSGSSYEQYF. CDR3 bases: TGTGCCAGCAGCAGATCAGGGAGCTCCTACGAGCAGTACTTC.

The chain employs TRBV7-6 and TRBJ2-5; 12 nucleotides match TRBD1. After removal of 5 bases from V and 5 bases from J, the junction contained 6 bases not matched to a gene. The CDR3 runs 15 residues. Germline CDR1 reads SGHVS; CDR2 reads FNYEAQ. The CDR3 here is CASSPAGTGGETQYF. In nucleotides, the CDR3 is TGTGCCAGCAGCCCCGCCGGGACAGGGGGCGAGACCCAGTACTTC.

This rearrangement joins TRBV12-3 or TRBV12-4 to TRBJ2-7; D perhaps matches TRBD1 (5 bases). The ends were cut back, 6 bases at V and 6 bases at J, with 12 bases in the middle. This CDR3 is built from 12 residues. The CDR3: CASSPTGIEQYF. In DNA, the CDR3 is TGTGCCAGCAGCCCAACAGGTATCGAGCAGTACTTC.

The chain joins TRBV19 to TRBJ2-2, with D possibly being TRBD1 (6 bases). The CDR3 has 17 residues. The V end lost 5 bases, the J end lost 0 bases, and 16 bases lay between the germline ends. Germline CDR1 reads LNHDA; CDR2 reads SQIVND (reference sequence). The CDR3 DNA follows: TGTGCCAGTAGTGTGCGAAGAGGGACACCGAACACCGGGGAGCTGTTTTTT. Its protein is CASSVRRGTPNTGELFF.

The chain joins TRBV30 to TRBJ1-1; 9 nucleotides line up with TRBD1. The J segment lost 11 bases and the V segment lost 3 bases, leaving 13 bases of the junction unmatched. Germline CDR1 is GTSNPN and CDR2 is SVGIG (reference sequence). The CDR3 totals 14 residues. CDR3 bases: TGTGCCTGGAGCCCCGGGACAGGGATTAATCGGGCTTTCTTT. Its translation: CAWSPGTGINRAFF.

The rearrangement links TRBV30 to TRBJ2-2; no reliable D call. Per germline, CDR1 GTSNPN and CDR2 SVGIG (reference sequence). The CDR3 sequence is 10 residues long. Trimming removed 5 bases at V and 6 bases at J, with 4 bases between. The DNA of the CDR3 is TGTGCCTGGGGAGCCGGGGAGCTGTTTTTT. Translation gives CAWGAGELFF.

The chain recombines TRBV6-1 with TRBJ2-7; possibly TRBD1 for D (5 bases). Trimming removed 0 bases from V and 6 bases from J, with 9 bases in between. The CDR3 is 13 residues long. Per germline, CDR1 MNHNS and CDR2 SASEGT. This CDR3 reads CASSEARQSEQYF. In DNA form, the CDR3 reads TGTGCCAGCAGTGAAGCACGACAGTCCGAGCAGTACTTC.

The rearrangement uses TRBV5-6 and TRBJ2-5; TRBD2 is a possible D gene (6 bases). The CDR3 totals 16 residues. Germline V gene lookup returns CDR1 SGHDT and CDR2 YYEEEE. The V end was cut by 1 base, the J end by 3 bases, with 16 bases between. This CDR3 is CASSLLRVRREETQYF. CDR3 in DNA: TGTGCCAGCAGCTTGCTCCGGGTCCGGAGGGAAGAGACCCAGTACTTC. Variable domain in full (rest from reference TRBV5-6 and TRBJ2-5): DAGVTQSPTHLIKTRGQQVTLRCSPKSGHDTVSWYQQALGQGPQFIFQYYEEEERQRGNFPDRFSGHQFPNYSSELNVNALLLGDSALYLCASSLLRVRREETQYFGPGTRLLVL.

The chain links TRBV11-2 to TRBJ2-2; no definite D call. Trimming removed 0 bases from V and 6 bases from J, with 8 bases in between. Germline V CDR1 and CDR2: SGHAT, FQNNGV. The CDR3 length is 14 residues. CDR3 coding DNA: TGTGCCAGCAGCTTAGATCCTAGGCCCGGGGAGCTGTTTTTT. As protein: CASSLDPRPGELFF.

V usage is TRBV5-5 and J usage is TRBJ1-1; D call uncertain. The CDR3 length is 14 residues. V was trimmed by 2 bases and J by 1 base, leaving 9 bases between them. Germline lookup yields CDR1 SGHKS and CDR2 YYEKEE (reference sequence). The CDR3 protein is CASSLQQRNTEAFF. Written as DNA, the CDR3 is TGTGCCAGCAGCTTACAACAGAGGAACACTGAAGCTTTCTTT.